The 26 T cell receptor beta chains below come from one sample, sequenced in a study of T cell responses to AZD1222 COVID-19 vaccine. Sequenced by immunoSEQ multiplex PCR; TCRdb stores in-frame clones only, minus some. The sample yields about 100,000 clones, roughly 90% seen once. Source: peripheral blood, taken 28 days after the second AZD1222 dose. These receptors all stem from an adult who received the AZD1222 COVID-19 vaccine.

The chain carries TRBV28 and TRBJ1-1; D remains unclear. Germline CDR1 MDHEN, CDR2 SYDVKM. The CDR3 is 15 residues long. Trimming took off 6 bases at V and 0 bases at J, with 14 bases between the two ends. The CDR3 is CASSASDGLNTEAFF. For the CDR3, the DNA is TGTGCCAGCAGCGCTTCGGACGGTTTGAACACTGAAGCTTTCTTT.

The chain links TRBV11-2 to TRBJ1-6; D remains ambiguous. The CDR3 loop spans 13 amino acids. Trimming pared 0 bases from V and 7 bases from J, leaving 4 bases between. Germline V gene lookup returns CDR1 SGHAT and CDR2 FQNNGV. The CDR3, as DNA: TGTGCCAGCAGCTTAGACCCGAATTCACCCCTCCACTTT. Protein: CASSLDPNSPLHF.

This chain uses TRBV6-1 with TRBJ1-1; D remains unclear. This CDR3 has 14 residues. V dropped 2 bases and J dropped 4 bases, with 11 bases sitting between them. CDR1 is MNHNS, CDR2 SASEGT, per germline. The CDR3 loop reads CASSELRKSTEAFF. In nucleotides, the CDR3 is TGTGCCAGCAGTGAACTCAGGAAATCCACTGAAGCTTTCTTT.

V usage is TRBV7-9 and J usage is TRBJ2-2; no reliable D call. The CDR3 sequence is 14 residues long. Between the trimmed V and J ends, which lost 1 base and 3 bases, there was a span of 6 bases. CDR1 and CDR2 (germline): SEHNR, FQNEAQ (reference sequence). CDR3 coding DNA: TGTGCCAGCAGCTTAGGACGGTACACCGGGGAGCTGTTTTTT. Residues: CASSLGRYTGELFF.

This clone was recorded once. A junction end diverges from the germline sequence, so it may reflect a read error. This chain connects TRBV7-2 to TRBJ1-5, with 10 bases identical to TRBD1. The CDR3 length is 16 residues. The germline V gene encodes CDR1 SGHTA and CDR2 FQGNSA. The CDR3 reads CASSLWTGGSNQSQHF. DNA for the CDR3: TGTGCCAGCAGCCTTTGGACAGGGGGGAGCAATCAGTCCCAGCATTTT.

V and J are TRBV7-2 and TRBJ1-4; D uncertain. Germline V gives CDR1 SGHTA, CDR2 FQGNSA. Trimming stripped 1 base from V and 5 bases from J, with 8 bases between. This CDR3 comprises 14 residues. The CDR3 nucleotides read TGTGCCAGCAGCTTAGAGGCAGCGAATGAAAAACTGTTTTTT. Encoded protein: CASSLEAANEKLFF.

This clone appeared once. The chain carries TRBV20-1 and TRBJ2-4, with 10 bases fitting TRBD1. Unmatched junction bases numbered 5, after V lost 3 bases and J lost 6 bases. Germline V lookup: CDR1 DFQATT, CDR2 SNEGSKA (reference sequence). This CDR3 spans 14 amino acids. CDR3 region: CSASGTGDVNIQYF. The CDR3 nucleotides are TGCAGTGCTAGTGGGACAGGGGATGTAAACATTCAGTACTTC.

Concerning this clone itself: Its ends do not fully match the called genes, so a read error is possible. This chain joins TRBV7-2 and TRBJ1-3; weak D call: TRBD1 (5 bases). Germline V CDR1 and CDR2: SGHTA, FQGNSA. The CDR3 is 15 residues long. CDR3 sequence: CASSLAGSSGNTIYF. DNA of the CDR3: TGTGCCAGCAGCCTAGCAGGGTCCTCTGGAAACACCATATATTTT.

In this sample, this clone turned up once. The rearrangement links TRBV7-9 to TRBJ1-1; no definite D call. This CDR3 comprises 12 residues. Germline loops: CDR1 SEHNR, CDR2 FQNEAQ (reference sequence). V was cut by 3 bases and J by 4 bases, with 6 bases left in between. The CDR3 region has the DNA TGTGCCAGCAGCTTTGTGGGCACTGAAGCTTTCTTT. This codes for CASSFVGTEAFF.

The V gene is TRBV5-1, the J gene TRBJ1-1; no clear D gene. Looked up from germline, CDR1 is SGHRS and CDR2 is YFSETQ. Trimming took 4 bases from V and 3 from J, leaving 16 bases between them. The CDR3 consists of 15 residues. The CDR3: CASSRRSVGDTEAFF. The CDR3 nucleotides are TGCGCCAGCAGCCGACGTTCAGTGGGCGACACTGAAGCTTTCTTT.

V and J are TRBV2 and TRBJ2-4; D is perhaps TRBD2 (5 bases). CDR3 length: 14 residues. CDR1 and CDR2 from the germline V gene are SNHLY and FYNNEI. Trimming shortened V by 3 bases and J by 5 bases, and 11 bases separated the two germline ends. The CDR3 loop is CASSESEGENIQYF. In DNA form, the CDR3 reads TGTGCCAGCAGTGAGTCCGAGGGCGAAAACATTCAGTACTTC.

The genes are TRBV4-2 and TRBJ2-5; 9 positions agree with TRBD2. Germline V gene lookup returns CDR1 LGHNA and CDR2 YNFKEQ. The trim removed 1 base at V and 2 bases at J, leaving 11 bases unmatched. This CDR3 has 18 residues. CDR3 in DNA: TGTGCCAGCAGCCAAGTCGGAGAGATAGCGGGAGTACAAGAGACCCAGTACTTC. It specifies CASSQVGEIAGVQETQYF.

The chain combines TRBV5-1 with TRBJ2-3; D remains ambiguous. The CDR3 sequence is 16 residues long. Germline loops: CDR1 SGHRS, CDR2 YFSETQ. Trimming shortened V by 1 base and J by 2 bases, and 14 bases separated the two germline ends. CDR3 sequence reads: CASSLSGSRATDTQYF. DNA of the CDR3: TGCGCCAGCAGCTTGTCGGGTAGCCGGGCCACAGATACGCAGTATTTT. Supplemented by reference TRBV5-1 and TRBJ2-3, the full variable domain reads KAGVTQTPRYLIKTRGQQVTLSCSPISGHRSVSWYQQTPGQGLQFLFEYFSETQRNKGNFPGRFSGRQFSNSRSEMNVSTLELGDSALYLCASSLSGSRATDTQYFGPGTRLTVL.

The V and J genes are TRBV30 and TRBJ2-5; unclear D gene. CDR1 and CDR2 from the germline V gene are GTSNPN and SVGIG (reference sequence). The CDR3 has 13 amino acids. Trimming left V 2 bases short and J 1 base short, with 8 bases between. Here the CDR3 DNA reads TGTGCCTGGAGTTCCCAAGTCCAAGAGACCCAGTACTTC. It specifies CAWSSQVQETQYF.

The chain carries TRBV19 and TRBJ1-1; 9 nucleotides agree with TRBD1. Germline values: CDR1 LNHDA, CDR2 SQIVND (reference sequence). The CDR3 is made up of 12 amino acids. The V gene end was trimmed by 7 bases and the J gene end by 7 bases; junction bases not matched to a gene: 4. CDR3 sequence reads: CASTGQGIEAFF. CDR3 DNA sequence: TGTGCCAGTACCGGACAGGGGATTGAAGCTTTCTTT. The variable domain in full, with the rest retrieved from reference TRBV19 and TRBJ1-1, is DGGITQSPKYLFRKEGQNVTLSCEQNLNHDAMYWYRQDPGQGLRLIYYSQIVNDFQKGDIAEGYSVSREKKESFPLTVTSAQKNPTAFYLCASTGQGIEAFFGQGTRLTVV.

The chain is built from TRBV19 and TRBJ1-5, with D maybe TRBD1 (6 bases). Germline loops: CDR1 LNHDA, CDR2 SQIVND (reference sequence). V was clipped by 2 bases and J by 3 bases, with 17 bases between them. CDR3 length: 17 amino acids. CDR3 nucleotide sequence: TGTGCCAGTAGTATATGGGGGCAGGGTAAAAACAATCAGCCCCAGCATTTT. Translation: CASSIWGQGKNNQPQHF.

CDR3 amino acids: CASSPRQGGTEAFF. In nucleotides, the CDR3 is TGTGCCAGCAGCCCCCGACAGGGGGGAACTGAAGCTTTCTTT. The chain links TRBV3-1 (or the pseudogene TRBV3-2) to TRBJ1-1, with TRBD1 identical over 9 bases. CDR3 length equals 14 residues. After removal of 4 bases from V and 5 bases from J, the junction contained 5 bases not matched to a gene. The germline gives CDR1 LGHDT, CDR2 YNNKEL (reference sequence).

This clone was seen a single time. V usage is TRBV25-1 and J usage is TRBJ2-6; 8 positions match TRBD1. The germline V gene encodes CDR1 MGHDK and CDR2 SYGVNS. The junction had 6 bases not matched to a gene; V was cut back by 8 bases and J by 0 bases. This CDR3 is 16 amino acids long. The CDR3 protein is CASGQGYASGANVLTF. DNA for the CDR3: TGTGCCAGCGGACAGGGCTATGCCTCTGGGGCCAACGTCCTGACTTTC.

The V and J genes are TRBV5-8 and TRBJ1-1, with D possibly matching TRBD1 (6 bases). Germline V gives CDR1 SGHTS, CDR2 YDEGEE. The CDR3 contains 13 residues. Trimming shortened V by 2 bases and J by 5 bases, and 10 bases separated the two germline ends. The CDR3 loop reads CASSLQGRTEAFF. The DNA of the CDR3 is TGTGCCAGCAGCTTACAGGGTAGGACTGAAGCTTTCTTT.

The chain uses TRBV4-1 and TRBJ1-1, with 7 bases that match TRBD1. The J segment lost 1 base and the V segment lost 6 bases, leaving 8 bases of the junction unmatched. The germline CDR1 and CDR2 sequences are MGHRA and YSYEKL. The CDR3 is 15 residues long. The CDR3 sequence: CASRLGDRENTEAFF. Written as DNA, the CDR3 is TGCGCCAGCAGACTTGGGGACAGAGAGAACACTGAAGCTTTCTTT.

This clone showed up just a few times. The V call is TRBV10-3, the J call TRBJ1-1; D is unresolved. The germline gives CDR1 ENHRY, CDR2 SYGVKD. The CDR3 is made up of 12 amino acids. V shed 0 bases and J shed 10 bases, with 9 bases lying between them. This CDR3 is CAISESSRGAFF. CDR3 coding DNA: TGTGCCATCAGTGAGTCGAGTAGAGGAGCTTTCTTT.

This clone was observed a single time. The V call is TRBV5-1, the J call TRBJ2-7; no reliable D call. The V gene lost 0 bases and the J gene lost 2 bases, with 15 bases spanning the gap. Germline loops: CDR1 SGHRS, CDR2 YFSETQ. CDR3 size: 16 residues. The CDR3, as DNA: TGCGCCAGCAGCTTGGTTAGGGTGACTCACACCTACGAGCAGTACTTC. Its translation: CASSLVRVTHTYEQYF.

CDR3 nucleotide sequence: TGTGCCAGCAGCGCAGGAACAGATACGCAGTATTTT. Translated, it gives CASSAGTDTQYF. This rearrangement joins TRBV7-9 to TRBJ2-3; D gene uncertain. The CDR3 has 12 amino acids. Per germline, CDR1 SEHNR and CDR2 FQNEAQ (reference sequence). V lost 5 bases and J 3 bases, leaving 6 bases between the germline ends.

V usage is TRBV25-1 and J usage is TRBJ2-2, with D unclear. This CDR3 is 14 amino acids long. Germline lookup yields CDR1 MGHDK and CDR2 SYGVNS. V lost 6 bases and J 3 bases, leaving 11 bases between the germline ends. Here the CDR3 DNA reads TGTGCCAGCAGGTCGCAACGCTACACCGGGGAGCTGTTTTTT. This gives the protein CASRSQRYTGELFF. The variable domain in full, completed from reference TRBV25-1 and TRBJ2-2, reads EADIYQTPRYLVIGTGKKITLECSQTMGHDKMYWYQQDPGMELHLIHYSYGVNSTEKGDLSSESTVSRIRTEHFPLTLESARPSHTSQYLCASRSQRYTGELFFGEGSRLTVL.

This sequence joins TRBV27 and TRBJ1-6, with unresolved D. The CDR3 covers 13 residues. The V gene's germline CDR1 is MNHEY and CDR2 SMNVEV (reference sequence). The V gene lost 2 bases and the J gene lost 8 bases, with 7 bases spanning the gap. The CDR3 nucleotides read TGTGCCAGCAGTTTAGAGGTCCATTCACCCCTCCACTTT. It encodes CASSLEVHSPLHF.

The V gene is TRBV4-1, the J gene TRBJ1-4; D gene unclear. Germline V gives CDR1 MGHRA, CDR2 YSYEKL. This CDR3 region has 16 residues. V shed 0 bases and J shed 4 bases, with 12 bases lying between them. CDR3 protein: CASSQDRWGDNEKLFF. DNA for the CDR3: TGCGCCAGCAGCCAAGATCGGTGGGGAGATAATGAAAAACTGTTTTTT.